This TCR beta chain originates from a study of T-cell reconstitution after alpha-beta-depleted transplantation in children. Preparation of the TCRbeta library used unique molecular identifiers. MiXCR, run by TCRdb on the PCR reads, gives a single entry per CDR3 protein. The repertoire holds some 500,000 distinct CDR3 sequences, with 15% to 20% as singletons. CDR3 length equals 14 residues. Per germline, CDR1 DFQATT and CDR2 SNEGSKA (reference sequence). The germline V and J ends were trimmed by 6 bases and 0 bases, with 9 bases remaining between them. This clonotype was obtained from a human donor who donated a stem cell graft to a child with acute lymphoblastic leukemia. Material: PBMCs from the stem cell graft donor, obtained from the stem cell graft. This chain uses TRBV20-1 with TRBJ2-6; D not certain. The CDR3 spells CSAVGFSGANVLTF. CDR3 coding DNA: TGCAGTGCCGTCGGATTCTCTGGGGCCAACGTCCTGACTTTC.